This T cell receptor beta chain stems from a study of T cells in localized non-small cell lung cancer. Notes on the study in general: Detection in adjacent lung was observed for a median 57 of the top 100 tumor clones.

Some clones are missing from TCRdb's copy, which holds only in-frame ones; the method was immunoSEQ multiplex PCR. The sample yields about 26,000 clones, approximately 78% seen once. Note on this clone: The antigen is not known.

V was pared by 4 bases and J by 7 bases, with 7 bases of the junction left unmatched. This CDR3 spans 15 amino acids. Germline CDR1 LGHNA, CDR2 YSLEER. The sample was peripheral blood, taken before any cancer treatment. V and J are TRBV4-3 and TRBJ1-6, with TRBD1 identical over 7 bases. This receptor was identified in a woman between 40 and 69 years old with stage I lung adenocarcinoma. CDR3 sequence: CASSRTGTDNSPLHF. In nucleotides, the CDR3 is TGCGCCAGCAGCCGCACCGGGACAGACAATTCACCCCTCCACTTT.